Shown below are 23 T cell receptor beta chains from a single sample sequenced in a study of blood T cell repertoires in COVID-19. Assay: immunoSEQ multiplex PCR; the TCRdb copy retains only in-frame clones and omits some. The sample yields tens of thousands of clones, approximately 90% seen once. The sample consisted of peripheral blood. The source is a human donor in a cohort sampled during active COVID-19.

The chain is built from TRBV19 and TRBJ2-3, with D uncertain. The CDR3 spans 13 residues. V was trimmed by 6 bases and J by 1 base, leaving 8 bases between them. The germline V gene has CDR1 LNHDA and CDR2 SQIVND (reference sequence). CDR3 sequence reads: CASSPRGTDTQYF. The CDR3 coding sequence is TGTGCCAGTAGCCCTCGGGGCACAGATACGCAGTATTTT. Looking up the rest from reference TRBV19 and TRBJ2-3 gives the full variable domain: DGGITQSPKYLFRKEGQNVTLSCEQNLNHDAMYWYRQDPGQGLRLIYYSQIVNDFQKGDIAEGYSVSREKKESFPLTVTSAQKNPTAFYLCASSPRGTDTQYFGPGTRLTVL.

V gene TRBV7-6 combines with J gene TRBJ2-1; 8 bases fit TRBD2. In germline, CDR1 is SGHVS, CDR2 FNYEAQ. Trimming cost V 2 bases and J 6 bases; bases outside gene matches: 9. The CDR3 length is 16 residues. For the CDR3, the DNA is TGTGCCAGCAGCTTACAGGGAAGCGGGGGATTCAATGAGCAGTTCTTC. As protein: CASSLQGSGGFNEQFF.

The V call is TRBV14, the J call TRBJ2-1, with TRBD1 matching over 8 bases. The CDR3 covers 16 residues. Trimming took 4 bases from V and 7 from J; bases not matched to a gene: 12. The germline gives CDR1 SGHDN, CDR2 FVKESK. The CDR3 protein is CASSRLGTGLANEQFF. In DNA, the CDR3 is TGTGCCAGCAGCCGCCTAGGGACAGGCCTAGCGAATGAGCAGTTCTTC.

The rearrangement uses TRBV30 and TRBJ2-2; tentative D call: TRBD1 (5 bases). Germline CDR1 reads GTSNPN; CDR2 reads SVGIG (reference sequence). CDR3 length equals 12 residues. The V gene lost 3 bases and the J gene lost 6 bases, with 8 bases spanning the gap. CDR3 amino acids: CAWSSGSGELFF. In DNA, the CDR3 is TGTGCCTGGAGCTCAGGGTCCGGGGAGCTGTTTTTT.

This clone was seen just once. CDR3 in DNA: TGTGCCAGCAGCTCCGGACAGGGGGGACGAAGGGGCGAGCAGTACTTC. It encodes CASSSGQGGRRGEQYF. The rearrangement uses TRBV5-4 and TRBJ2-7; 10 positions match TRBD1. Germline CDR1 is SGHNT and CDR2 is YYREEE (reference sequence). The V gene end was trimmed by 3 bases and the J gene end by 6 bases; junction bases not matched to a gene: 12. The CDR3 spans 16 residues.

The V gene is TRBV10-3, the J gene TRBJ2-6; TRBD1 matches 9 bases. The CDR3 contains 18 residues. Unmatched junction bases numbered 12, after V lost 7 bases and J lost 2 bases. Looked up from germline, CDR1 is ENHRY and CDR2 is SYGVKD. The DNA for the CDR3 is TGTGCCATCACCGGAACCGGGACAGGGACGACTGGGGCCAACGTCCTGACTTTC. Its protein product is CAITGTGTGTTGANVLTF.

This chain connects TRBV19 to TRBJ1-3; D uncertain. The V end was cut by 8 bases, the J end by 0 bases, with 11 bases between. Per the germline V gene, CDR1 is LNHDA and CDR2 is SQIVND (reference sequence). This CDR3 has 14 residues. CDR3 region: CASFGVDSGNTIYF. CDR3 DNA: TGTGCCAGTTTCGGGGTCGACTCTGGAAACACCATATATTTT. The entire variable domain, with the rest obtained from reference TRBV19 and TRBJ1-3, is as follows: DGGITQSPKYLFRKEGQNVTLSCEQNLNHDAMYWYRQDPGQGLRLIYYSQIVNDFQKGDIAEGYSVSREKKESFPLTVTSAQKNPTAFYLCASFGVDSGNTIYFGEGSWLTVV.

CDR3 region: CASSAPGTGSNSPLHF. The CDR3 nucleotides are TGTGCCAGCAGCGCCCCCGGGACAGGGTCTAATTCACCCCTCCACTTT. This chain connects TRBV7-9 to TRBJ1-6, with 9 bases matching TRBD1. Losses at the gene ends were 5 bases for V and 6 bases for J; bases not matched to a gene: 8. The CDR3 contains 16 residues. Germline V gene data show CDR1 as SEHNR and CDR2 as FQNEAQ (reference sequence).

The CDR3 DNA reads TGTGCCAGCAGCCGGGACAGCCAAAACACTGAAGCTTTCTTT. Translated: CASSRDSQNTEAFF. This chain connects TRBV2 to TRBJ1-1; 7 positions agree with TRBD1. This CDR3 region has 14 residues. In germline, CDR1 is SNHLY, CDR2 FYNNEI. The V and J ends lost 6 bases and 2 bases, in that order; junction bases with no gene match: 6.

The genes are TRBV6-2 or TRBV6-3 and TRBJ1-2; D not resolved. Trimming took 5 bases from V and 3 from J, leaving 13 bases between them. Germline V gene data show CDR1 as MNHEY and CDR2 as SVGEGT. CDR3 size: 14 residues. The CDR3 coding sequence is TGTGCCAGCAGTGCGGGCAGTTTATACTATGGCTACACCTTC. It yields the protein CASSAGSLYYGYTF.

The chain uses TRBV28 and TRBJ1-2; D not resolved. Per germline, CDR1 MDHEN and CDR2 SYDVKM. V was shortened by 4 bases and J by 1 base, with 7 bases between the two germline ends. The CDR3 sequence is 13 residues long. CDR3 sequence (DNA): TGTGCCAGCAGTTCACAGAATAACTATGGCTACACCTTC. The encoded protein is CASSSQNNYGYTF.

In its sample, this clone was seen once. The V call is TRBV28, the J call TRBJ2-6; TRBD1 matches at 9 bases. Germline V gene lookup returns CDR1 MDHEN and CDR2 SYDVKM. This CDR3 region has 17 residues. With 5 bases clipped from V and 2 bases from J, the junction kept 7 bases outside the gene matches. The CDR3: CASSLPQGAPGANVLTF. CDR3 DNA sequence: TGTGCCAGCAGTCTCCCACAGGGGGCCCCTGGGGCCAACGTCCTGACTTTC. Full variable domain (rest looked up from reference TRBV28 and TRBJ2-6): DVKVTQSSRYLVKRTGEKVFLECVQDMDHENMFWYRQDPGLGLRLIYFSYDVKMKEKGDIPEGYSVSREKKERFSLILESASTNQTSMYLCASSLPQGAPGANVLTFGAGSRLTVL.

The chain is built from TRBV6-6 and TRBJ2-7; 11 positions agree with TRBD2. CDR3 length: 11 amino acids. Germline assignment: CDR1 MNHNY and CDR2 SVGAGI (reference sequence). V was pared by 4 bases and J by 13 bases, with 3 bases of the junction left unmatched. CDR3 DNA sequence: TGTGCCAGCAGTTCCACTAGCGGGGGTTACTTC. Translation gives CASSSTSGGYF.

The chain recombines TRBV5-1 with TRBJ1-3; D may be TRBD1 (5 bases). CDR1 is SGHRS, CDR2 YFSETQ, per germline. The CDR3 totals 15 residues. V was trimmed by 0 bases and J by 0 bases, leaving 7 bases between them. The CDR3: CASSLEGDSGNTIYF. DNA of the CDR3: TGCGCCAGCAGCTTGGAAGGGGACTCTGGAAACACCATATATTTT.

The chain recombines TRBV25-1 with TRBJ2-7, with D possibly TRBD2 on 5 matching bases. CDR3 length: 13 amino acids. The V gene lost 2 bases and the J gene lost 1 base, with 6 bases spanning the gap. Germline values: CDR1 MGHDK, CDR2 SYGVNS. CDR3 coding DNA: TGTGCCAGCAGTGAACCGGGGTCCTACGAGCAGTACTTC. Translation: CASSEPGSYEQYF.

This clone is a singleton in its sample. V gene TRBV6-5 combines with J gene TRBJ2-7; D may be TRBD1 (7 bases). The germline V and J ends were trimmed by 8 bases and 2 bases, with 16 bases remaining between them. This CDR3 contains 14 residues. Germline loops: CDR1 MNHEY, CDR2 SVGAGI. The DNA for the CDR3 is TGTGCCAGCGCCCCCCAGGGGGGCCCCTACGAGCAGTACTTC. It codes for CASAPQGGPYEQYF.

The chain joins TRBV6-6 to TRBJ2-7; 8 nucleotides match TRBD1. Germline CDR1 reads MNHNY; CDR2 reads SVGAGI (reference sequence). The CDR3 is 15 residues long. V shed 5 bases, J shed 2 bases, and the junction held 8 bases outside the gene matches. As DNA, the CDR3 is TGTGCCAGCAGTCTAGGACAGGGCCAAGCCTACGAGCAGTACTTC. Its protein is CASSLGQGQAYEQYF.

The chain carries TRBV27 and TRBJ1-1, with D perhaps matching TRBD1 (6 bases). V was clipped by 6 bases and J by 6 bases, with 8 bases between them. Germline V gene sequence: CDR1 MNHEY, CDR2 SMNVEV (reference sequence). This CDR3 contains 11 residues. Written as DNA, the CDR3 is TGTGCCAGCAGGAAGGGGGCTGAAGCTTTCTTT. It codes for CASRKGAEAFF.

The V and J genes are TRBV7-8 and TRBJ1-4, with D unclear. The ends were cut back, 0 bases at V and 5 bases at J, with 10 bases in the middle. CDR1 is SGHVS, CDR2 FQNEAQ, per germline. The CDR3 loop spans 15 amino acids. CDR3 sequence reads: CASSLASQINEKLFF. In nucleotides, the CDR3 is TGTGCCAGCAGCTTAGCGTCCCAGATAAATGAAAAACTGTTTTTT.

The rearrangement uses TRBV7-3 and TRBJ2-3, with TRBD2 identical over 12 bases. The CDR3 is 15 residues long. V shed 2 bases and J 4 bases; nucleotides not matched to a gene: 1. Germline CDR1 SGHTA, CDR2 FQGTGA. Written as DNA, the CDR3 is TGTGCCAGCAGCTTACTAGCGGGAGGGGCAGATACGCAGTATTTT. As protein: CASSLLAGGADTQYF.

The chain is built from TRBV5-1 and TRBJ1-6, with 8 bases identical to TRBD1. V shed 2 bases and J 4 bases; nucleotides not matched to a gene: 2. The CDR3 consists of 15 residues. CDR1 and CDR2 from the germline V gene are SGHRS and YFSETQ. Here the CDR3 reads CASSLQGVYNSPLHF. CDR3 coding DNA: TGCGCCAGCAGCTTACAGGGGGTGTATAATTCACCCCTCCACTTT.

This chain joins TRBV5-5 and TRBJ1-1; possibly TRBD1 for D (6 bases). Per the germline V gene, CDR1 is SGHKS and CDR2 is YYEKEE (reference sequence). V was shortened by 5 bases and J by 6 bases, with 14 bases between the two germline ends. The CDR3 extends over 13 amino acids. The CDR3 is CASRQQGSAEAFF. The CDR3 coding sequence is TGTGCCAGCAGGCAACAGGGAAGCGCTGAAGCTTTCTTT.

This clone was seen just once. The V gene is TRBV3-1 (or the pseudogene TRBV3-2), the J gene TRBJ2-2; D ambiguous. V dropped 1 base and J dropped 4 bases, with 7 bases sitting between them. This CDR3 is 14 amino acids long. Germline CDR1 is LGHDT and CDR2 is YNNKEL (reference sequence). The CDR3 loop reads CASSQGGFTGELFF. CDR3 DNA: TGTGCCAGCAGCCAAGGTGGCTTCACCGGGGAGCTGTTTTTT.